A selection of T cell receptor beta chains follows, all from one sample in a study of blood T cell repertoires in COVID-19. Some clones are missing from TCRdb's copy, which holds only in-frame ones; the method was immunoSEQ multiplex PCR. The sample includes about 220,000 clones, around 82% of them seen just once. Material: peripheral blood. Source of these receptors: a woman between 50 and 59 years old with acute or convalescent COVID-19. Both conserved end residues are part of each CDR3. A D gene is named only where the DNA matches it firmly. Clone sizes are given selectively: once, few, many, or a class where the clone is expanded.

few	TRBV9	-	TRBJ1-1	CASSPGHSPGTEAFF	TGTGCCAGCAGCCCGGGACATTCCCCGGGGACTGAAGCTTTCTTT
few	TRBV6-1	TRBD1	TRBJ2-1	CASSEARGQGAKRGNEQFF	TGTGCCAGCAGTGAAGCGCGAGGACAGGGCGCGAAGAGGGGGAATGAGCAGTTCTTC
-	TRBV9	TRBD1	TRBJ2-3	CASGQGIPDTQYF	TGTGCCAGCGGACAGGGGATCCCAGATACGCAGTATTTT
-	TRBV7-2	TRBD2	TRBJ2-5	CASGGRGGETQYF	TGTGCCAGCGGGGGGAGGGGAGGAGAGACCCAGTACTTC
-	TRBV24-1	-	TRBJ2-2	CATRGQANTGELFF	TGTGCCACCCGAGGGCAGGCCAACACCGGGGAGCTGTTTTTT
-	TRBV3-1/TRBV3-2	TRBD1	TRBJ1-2	CASSPSGGRASGYTF	TGTGCCAGCAGCCCCTCAGGGGGAAGGGCTTCTGGCTACACCTTC
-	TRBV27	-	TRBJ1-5	CASRPRQGSNQPQHF	TGTGCCAGCAGACCACGTCAGGGAAGCAATCAGCCCCAGCATTTT
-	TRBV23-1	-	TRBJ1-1	CASSQSGLRNTEAFF	TGCGCCAGCAGTCAGTCCGGACTTCGGAACACTGAAGCTTTCTTT
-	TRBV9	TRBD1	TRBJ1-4	CASTETGTGREKLFF	TGTGCCAGCACCGAAACAGGGACAGGGAGAGAAAAACTGTTTTTT
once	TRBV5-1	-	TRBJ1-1	CASSTGVGTEAFF	TGCGCCAGCAGCACGGGGGTGGGCACTGAAGCTTTCTTT
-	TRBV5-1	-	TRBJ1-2	CASSFLQGAYGYTF	TGCGCCAGCAGCTTTTTACAGGGTGCCTATGGCTACACCTTC
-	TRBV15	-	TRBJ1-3	CATSLGGNTIYF	TGTGCCACCAGCCTCGGCGGGAACACCATATATTTT
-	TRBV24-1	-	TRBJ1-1	CATSDFSSSEISWNTEAFF	TGTGCCACCAGTGATTTCTCTAGCTCAGAGATTTCATGGAACACTGAAGCTTTCTTT
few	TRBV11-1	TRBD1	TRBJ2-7	CASSPGTGYEQYF	TGTGCCAGCAGCCCCGGGACAGGGTACGAGCAGTACTTC
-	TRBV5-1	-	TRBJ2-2	CASSLVAENTGELFF	TGCGCCAGCAGCTTGGTGGCTGAGAACACCGGGGAGCTGTTTTTT
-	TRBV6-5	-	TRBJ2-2	CASSYATENTGELFF	TGTGCCAGCAGTTACGCGACAGAGAACACCGGGGAGCTGTTTTTT
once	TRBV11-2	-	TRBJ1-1	CASSLNILNTEAFF	TGTGCCAGCAGCTTAAACATATTGAACACTGAAGCTTTCTTT
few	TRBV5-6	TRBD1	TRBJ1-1	CASSLGTGVNTEAFF	TGTGCCAGCAGCTTGGGTACAGGGGTGAACACTGAAGCTTTCTTT
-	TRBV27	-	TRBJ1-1	CASSFFRYGVNTEAFF	TGTGCCAGCAGTTTCTTCCGGTATGGTGTGAACACTGAAGCTTTCTTT
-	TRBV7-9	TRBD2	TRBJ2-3	CASSSPTSVDTQYF	TGTGCCAGCAGCTCCCCGACTAGCGTGGATACGCAGTATTTT
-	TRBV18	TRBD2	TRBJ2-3	CASSPTSGRQDTQYF	TGTGCCAGCTCACCGACTAGCGGGAGGCAAGATACGCAGTATTTT
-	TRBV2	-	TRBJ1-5	CASSDRLVNQPQHF	TGTGCCAGCAGTGATAGACTGGTCAATCAGCCCCAGCATTTT
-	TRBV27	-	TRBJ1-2	CASSYSGVRSGYTF	TGTGCCAGCAGTTATTCAGGGGTACGGTCTGGCTACACCTTC
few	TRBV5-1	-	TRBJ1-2	CASSPLQTNYGYTF	TGCGCCAGCAGCCCTCTGCAGACTAACTATGGCTACACCTTC